This TCR beta chain was found in a study of high-grade serous ovarian cancer treatment subgroups. Across the study: Mean per sample: around 14,000 reads, some 8,100 unique TCR beta rearrangements.

As to this clone: Its specificity is not known.

Tumor tissue was taken before any definitive surgery or chemotherapy was given. Measured with immunoSEQ multiplex PCR; TCRdb has only the in-frame clones, and not every one. The sample carries about 3,300 clones, roughly 70% recorded once. Study-level findings and limits: These tumor repertoires lack spatial information from bulk sequencing.

The CDR3 is 17 residues long. Sequences were obtained from tumor tissue. The TCR was taken from a human donor with high-grade serous ovarian cancer. The chain is built from TRBV21-1 and TRBJ1-5; the table's D gene call, TRBD1, was not cross checked with the DNA. TRBV21-1 is a documented pseudogene. The CDR3 here is CASSPGVKRGQDQPQHF. CDR3 nucleotides: TGTGCCAGCAGCCCTGGGGTGAAAAGGGGGCAAGATCAGCCCCAGCATTTT.